One and the same sample provided the 22 T cell receptor beta chains below, sequenced in a study of blood T cell repertoires in COVID-19. Measured with immunoSEQ multiplex PCR; TCRdb has only the in-frame clones, and not every one. The table has 150,000 to 200,000 clones, around nine tenths seen once. Material: peripheral blood. The receptors derive from a human donor in a cohort sampled during active COVID-19.

The chain is built from TRBV15 and TRBJ2-4; D might be TRBD2 (6 bases). The CDR3 is 16 amino acids. Trimming removed 1 base from V and 3 bases from J, with 13 bases in between. The germline gives CDR1 LNHNV, CDR2 YYDKDF (reference sequence). The CDR3 loop reads CATSRGVYGGKNIQYF. CDR3 bases: TGTGCCACCAGCAGAGGTGTTTACGGGGGCAAAAACATTCAGTACTTC.

The chain is built from TRBV3-1 (or the pseudogene TRBV3-2) and TRBJ2-5; possibly TRBD2 for D (6 bases). There are 16 residues in the CDR3. Looked up from germline, CDR1 is LGHDT and CDR2 is YNNKEL (reference sequence). Trimming cost V 2 bases and J 5 bases, with 18 bases left between them. For the CDR3, the DNA is TGTGCCAGCAGCCAAACTTTTGGGGGGAGGCCCGAGACCCAGTACTTC. Protein product: CASSQTFGGRPETQYF.

V gene TRBV6-5 combines with J gene TRBJ1-1; D is unresolved. CDR3 size: 16 residues. The germline V and J ends were trimmed by 0 bases and 1 base, with 12 bases remaining between them. Germline CDR1 and CDR2: MNHEY and SVGAGI. CDR3 nucleotides: TGTGCCAGCAGTTACTCGCTGGGCAGACGGAACACTGAAGCTTTCTTT. Protein sequence: CASSYSLGRRNTEAFF.

V is TRBV7-8 and J is TRBJ1-2; D is possibly TRBD1 (5 bases). CDR3 length: 15 amino acids. The germline gives CDR1 SGHVS, CDR2 FQNEAQ. Deletions cut 5 bases from V and 1 base from J, with 14 bases between. The CDR3 DNA reads TGTGCCAGCAGCCCCCTTGGGAGGGGTAACTATGGCTACACCTTC. Translating it yields CASSPLGRGNYGYTF.

This clone was recorded once. This sequence joins TRBV6-6 and TRBJ2-4, with a tentative D call TRBD1 (6 bases). Trimming pared 3 bases from V and 8 bases from J, leaving 11 bases between. The length of the CDR3 is 13 residues. Looked up from germline, CDR1 is MNHNY and CDR2 is SVGAGI (reference sequence). CDR3: CASSYVRGDIQYF. Written as DNA, the CDR3 is TGTGCCAGCAGTTATGTCAGGGGAGACATTCAGTACTTC.

The J gene is TRBJ2-2, the V gene TRBV6-4; TRBD2 matches 7 bases. CDR3 length: 13 amino acids. Germline V CDR1 and CDR2: MRHNA, SNTAGT. V shed 10 bases and J 6 bases; nucleotides not matched to a gene: 8. The CDR3 sequence is CATREEGSGELFF. CDR3 nucleotide sequence: TGTGCCACCCGGGAGGAGGGCTCCGGGGAGCTGTTTTTT.

This chain connects TRBV9 to TRBJ2-7, with TRBD2 matching over 8 bases. The CDR3 loop spans 15 amino acids. Germline CDR1 SGDLS, CDR2 YYNGEE. The V and J ends lost 1 base and 7 bases, in that order; junction bases with no gene match: 10. The chain's CDR3 is CASSVKRGPVVEQYF. CDR3 bases: TGTGCCAGCAGCGTAAAGCGGGGGCCGGTAGTGGAGCAGTACTTC.

Concerning this clone itself: A much more abundant neighbour one base away suggests this may be a read error. The sample contains more than one DNA sequence encoding this CDR3. The rearrangement uses TRBV27 and TRBJ1-1; TRBD1 aligns across 9 bases. The CDR3 extends over 12 amino acids. Trimming took 5 bases from V and 11 from J; bases not matched to a gene: 6. CDR1 is MNHEY, CDR2 SMNVEV, per germline (reference sequence). The CDR3 loop is CASSPDRGSAFF. The CDR3 DNA sequence: TGTGCCAGCAGTCCCGACAGGGGGTCGGCTTTCTTT.

This clone appeared once. V is TRBV10-3 and J is TRBJ1-1; 8 bases match TRBD1. This CDR3 comprises 13 residues. V gave up 11 bases and J gave up 3 bases; unmatched junction bases: 8. Per germline, CDR1 ENHRY and CDR2 SYGVKD. CDR3 sequence: CASKDRVDTEAFF. The CDR3, as DNA: TGTGCCTCAAAGGACAGGGTTGACACTGAAGCTTTCTTT.

The sample holds one count of this clone. V usage is TRBV5-1 and J usage is TRBJ2-7, with 8 bases identical to TRBD1. The J segment lost 4 bases and the V segment lost 0 bases, leaving 6 bases of the junction unmatched. The germline V gene has CDR1 SGHRS and CDR2 YFSETQ. This CDR3 is 15 amino acids long. CDR3 loop: CASSLEAGGAYEQYF. The CDR3 region has the DNA TGCGCCAGCAGCTTGGAAGCAGGGGGCGCGTACGAGCAGTACTTC.

Only a few counts were recorded for this clone. The chain joins TRBV9 to TRBJ2-7, with D uncertain. Germline V gene lookup returns CDR1 SGDLS and CDR2 YYNGEE. Trimming stripped 3 bases from V and 3 bases from J, with 16 bases between. The CDR3 sequence is 15 residues long. Here the CDR3 DNA reads TGTGCCAGCAGCGCCGGTTTCGGAGATTTCTACGAGCAGTACTTC. Protein product: CASSAGFGDFYEQYF. Supplemented by reference TRBV9 and TRBJ2-7, the full variable domain reads DSGVTQTPKHLITATGQRVTLRCSPRSGDLSVYWYQQSLDQGLQFLIQYYNGEERAKGNILERFSAQQFPDLHSELNLSSLELGDSALYFCASSAGFGDFYEQYFGPGTRLTVT.

The chain joins TRBV6-5 to TRBJ2-7; possible D gene TRBD1, 5 bases. The CDR3 contains 15 residues. Germline CDR1 is MNHEY and CDR2 is SVGAGI. V dropped 0 bases and J dropped 0 bases, with 9 bases sitting between them. The CDR3 DNA sequence: TGTGCCAGCAGTTACTCCCAGGGCCCCTCCTACGAGCAGTACTTC. Translated: CASSYSQGPSYEQYF.

The V gene is TRBV28, the J gene TRBJ1-1; 8 nucleotides align to TRBD1. V gave up 8 bases and J gave up 1 base; unmatched junction bases: 6. Germline CDR1 reads MDHEN; CDR2 reads SYDVKM. The CDR3 runs to 14 residues. The CDR3: CASWGDRPNTEAFF. As DNA, the CDR3 is TGTGCCAGCTGGGGGGACAGGCCGAACACTGAAGCTTTCTTT. The variable domain in full, with the rest retrieved from reference TRBV28 and TRBJ1-1, is DVKVTQSSRYLVKRTGEKVFLECVQDMDHENMFWYRQDPGLGLRLIYFSYDVKMKEKGDIPEGYSVSREKKERFSLILESASTNQTSMYLCASWGDRPNTEAFFGQGTRLTVV.

This sequence joins TRBV6-5 and TRBJ2-7, with 7 bases matching TRBD1. CDR1 and CDR2 from the germline V gene are MNHEY and SVGAGI. The CDR3 is 16 amino acids. The V gene end was trimmed by 4 bases and the J gene end by 2 bases; junction bases not matched to a gene: 11. The CDR3 reads CASSSETGKRTYEQYF. The CDR3 region has the DNA TGTGCCAGCAGTTCCGAGACAGGGAAGAGGACCTACGAGCAGTACTTC.

The chain combines TRBV30 with TRBJ1-1; maybe TRBD1 (5 bases). This CDR3 region has 13 residues. Trimming took off 5 bases at V and 2 bases at J, with 12 bases between the two ends. Per the germline V gene, CDR1 is GTSNPN and CDR2 is SVGIG (reference sequence). The CDR3 DNA follows: TGTGCCTGGTCCGACAGTCGCAACACTGAAGCTTTCTTT. Protein product: CAWSDSRNTEAFF. Drawing the rest from reference TRBV30 and TRBJ1-1, the complete variable domain is SQTIHQWPATLVQPVGSPLSLECTVEGTSNPNLYWYRQAAGRGLQLLFYSVGIGQISSEVPQNLSASRPQDRQFILSSKKLLLSDSGFYLCAWSDSRNTEAFFGQGTRLTVV.

The gene calls are TRBV24-1 and TRBJ2-2; 10 bases match TRBD2. This CDR3 is built from 18 residues. Germline lookup yields CDR1 KGHDR and CDR2 SFDVKD. V gave up 2 bases and J gave up 4 bases; unmatched junction bases: 9. The CDR3 nucleotides are TGTGCCACCAGTGATTATCGGCTAGCGGGAGACCTCACCGGGGAGCTGTTTTTT. This gives the protein CATSDYRLAGDLTGELFF.

This chain connects TRBV6-5 to TRBJ2-2; D might be TRBD1 (6 bases). Germline CDR1 and CDR2: MNHEY and SVGAGI. The CDR3 contains 15 residues. V was trimmed by 6 bases and J by 7 bases, leaving 18 bases between them. The CDR3 is CASRGTGTFGGELFF. The CDR3 region has the DNA TGTGCCAGCAGAGGTACAGGGACCTTTGGCGGGGAGCTGTTTTTT.

CDR3 coding DNA: TGTGCCAGCAGCCCCGCGACGGGGAACTATGGCTACACCTTC. Protein: CASSPATGNYGYTF. This chain uses TRBV9 with TRBJ1-2; the D is unclear. V was trimmed by 4 bases and J by 2 bases, leaving 12 bases between them. CDR1 is SGDLS and CDR2 is YYNGEE in the germline V gene. The CDR3 sequence is 14 residues long.

This clone was seen only a few times. The V gene is TRBV13, the J gene TRBJ2-3, with 10 bases identical to TRBD2. Germline V gives CDR1 PRHDT, CDR2 FYEKMQ (reference sequence). The V gene end was trimmed by 3 bases and the J gene end by 4 bases; junction bases not matched to a gene: 4. CDR3 length equals 15 residues. This chain's CDR3 is CASSFRTSGADTQYF. CDR3 bases: TGTGCCAGCAGCTTCCGGACTAGCGGAGCAGATACGCAGTATTTT.

This chain connects TRBV19 to TRBJ1-6, with D maybe TRBD1 (5 bases). V gave up 6 bases and J gave up 5 bases, with 17 bases separating them. CDR3 length equals 16 residues. Germline V gene sequence: CDR1 LNHDA, CDR2 SQIVND (reference sequence). CDR3 DNA sequence: TGTGCCAGTAGCCTCTCTTCGGGGGGGAATAATTCACCCCTCCACTTT. Protein: CASSLSSGGNNSPLHF.

This clone was detected ten times or more. This sequence joins TRBV3-1 (or the pseudogene TRBV3-2) and TRBJ2-7; TRBD2 agrees at 8 bases. CDR1 and CDR2 from the germline V gene are LGHDT and YNNKEL (reference sequence). This CDR3 region has 15 residues. Losses at the gene ends were 4 bases for V and 0 bases for J; bases not matched to a gene: 5. The CDR3 here is CASSPGLDGSYEQYF. The CDR3 DNA is TGTGCCAGCAGCCCGGGACTAGATGGCTCCTACGAGCAGTACTTC.

This sequence joins TRBV7-2 and TRBJ1-4, with a possible D match to TRBD1 (5 bases). This CDR3 has 14 residues. CDR1 and CDR2 from the germline V gene are SGHTA and FQGNSA. Trimming left V 4 bases short and J 1 base short, with 7 bases between. Written as DNA, the CDR3 is TGTGCCAGCAGCTGGGGCAGAACTAATGAAAAACTGTTTTTT. Amino acids: CASSWGRTNEKLFF.